This TCR beta chain was documented in a study of graft-versus-host responses after intestinal transplantation. Study overall: Each of the recipients got a multivisceral, liver-intestinal, or isolated intestinal transplant.

This CDR3 spans 11 amino acids. V lost 3 bases, J lost 6 bases, and 6 bases lay in between. The germline gives CDR1 SQVTM, CDR2 ANQGSEA. Note on this clone: What it binds is not known.

Profiling relied on immunoSEQ multiplex PCR, and the TCRdb table lists in-frame clones only, not all of them. Of around 100,000 clones in the sample, 85% to 95% were seen once. The sequence derives from a human donor who was the organ donor for an intestinal transplant. The specimen comprised unstimulated CD8+ T cells sorted from spleen or lymph node cells, sampled before transplant. The J gene is TRBJ2-1, the V gene TRBV29-1; D is perhaps TRBD2 (6 bases). Here the CDR3 DNA reads TGCAGCGTTGAGGGAGGCAATGAGCAGTTCTTC. Translating it yields CSVEGGNEQFF.